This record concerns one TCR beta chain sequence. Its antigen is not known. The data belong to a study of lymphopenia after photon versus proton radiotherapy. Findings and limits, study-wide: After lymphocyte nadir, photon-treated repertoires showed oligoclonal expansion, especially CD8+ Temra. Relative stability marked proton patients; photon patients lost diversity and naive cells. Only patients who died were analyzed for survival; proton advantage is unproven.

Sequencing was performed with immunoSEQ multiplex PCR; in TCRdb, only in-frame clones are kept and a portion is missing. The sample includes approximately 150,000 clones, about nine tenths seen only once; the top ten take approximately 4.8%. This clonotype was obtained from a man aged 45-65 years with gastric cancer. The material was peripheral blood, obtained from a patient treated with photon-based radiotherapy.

The CDR3 loop is CASSLGGLAGTSYNEQFF. CDR3 DNA: TGTGCCAGCAGCCTGGGAGGACTAGCGGGGACCTCCTACAATGAGCAGTTCTTC. The chain combines TRBV5-4 with TRBJ2-1; 12 bases agree with TRBD2. The length of the CDR3 is 18 residues. The V and J ends lost 4 bases and 0 bases, in that order; junction bases with no gene match: 8. The germline gives CDR1 SGHNT, CDR2 YYREEE (reference sequence).